This entry features one T cell receptor beta chain sequence. The record originates from a study of T cells in Graves' hyperthyroidism and ophthalmopathy. CDR1 and CDR2 (germline): LNHDA, SQIVND (reference sequence). The CDR3 sequence is 15 residues long. The ends were cut back, 4 bases at V and 0 bases at J, with 13 bases in the middle. Regions amplified from RNA transcripts were the TCR beta CDR3 regions. The TCR CDR3 was amplified in a first-round RT-PCR using the HTBI primer set. A single record per CDR3 protein comes from TCRdb applying MiXCR to the multiplex PCR reads. The data show 730,000 or so distinct CDR3 sequences, with 18% seen just once and over 15% held by the top ten. With a duration under 2 months, the hyperthyroidism was newly diagnosed in patients aged 18 to 65. This sample holds PBMCs from 8 to 10 ml fresh peripheral blood.

Sequencing used blood. This rearrangement joins TRBV19 to TRBJ2-7; D may correspond to TRBD1 or TRBD2 (5 bases each). This TCR derives from a woman in her forties or fifties with Graves' hyperthyroidism that later progressed to Graves' ophthalmopathy. DNA of the CDR3: TGTGCCAGTAGTAAGGGGACGGGAAGCTCCTACGAGCAGTACTTC. Translated: CASSKGTGSSYEQYF.